A single sample is the source of the 19 T cell receptor beta chains below, sequenced in a study of blood T cells in healthy people across ages. Combining a sample-barcoded 5' primer with a J-beta primer mix, a second PCR ran for about 7 to 12 cycles. From the 5' RACE reads, TCRdb called clonotypes with MiXCR, one entry per CDR3 protein. In the table there are roughly 1,300,000 distinct CDR3 sequences, 45% to 70% of which are singletons. Material for sequencing was blood. Every receptor here comes from a man younger than 35 in good health.

V gene TRBV5-1 combines with J gene TRBJ1-4; 11 bases match TRBD1. The CDR3 spans 16 residues. Germline CDR1 reads SGHRS; CDR2 reads YFSETQ. V lost 4 bases and J lost 0; bases outside the gene matches: 2. CDR3 sequence: CASSPGQGATNEKLFF. CDR3 bases: TGCGCCAGCAGCCCGGGACAGGGGGCAACTAATGAAAAACTGTTTTTT. Variable domain in full (rest from reference TRBV5-1 and TRBJ1-4): KAGVTQTPRYLIKTRGQQVTLSCSPISGHRSVSWYQQTPGQGLQFLFEYFSETQRNKGNFPGRFSGRQFSNSRSEMNVSTLELGDSALYLCASSPGQGATNEKLFFGSGTQLSVL.

The CDR3 nucleotides are TGTGCCAGCAGTCGACAGGGCGATAATTCACCCCTCCACTTT. Protein sequence: CASSRQGDNSPLHF. The chain joins TRBV27 to TRBJ1-6; TRBD1 matches at 7 bases. The V gene end was trimmed by 5 bases and the J gene end by 5 bases; junction bases not matched to a gene: 3. The CDR3 length is 14 residues. Germline CDR1 reads MNHEY; CDR2 reads SMNVEV (reference sequence).

The chain combines TRBV10-3 with TRBJ2-7, with D possibly being TRBD1 or TRBD2 (5 bases each). The CDR3 sequence is 14 residues long. Trimming stripped 7 bases from V and 1 base from J, with 14 bases between. Per the germline V gene, CDR1 is ENHRY and CDR2 is SYGVKD. The CDR3, as DNA: TGTGCCATCAAAGGGACGGTTGAATCCTACGAGCAGTACTTC. Amino acids: CAIKGTVESYEQYF.

In its sample, this clonotype was seen a few times. CDR3: CASSLVAGGYQETQYF. The CDR3 DNA reads TGTGCCAGCAGTTTAGTAGCAGGGGGCTACCAAGAGACCCAGTACTTC. The V call is TRBV27, the J call TRBJ2-4, with 8 positions matching TRBD1. Judging by the DNA end, TRBJ2-5 fits better; the J call may be wrong. Germline-derived CDR1 and CDR2 are MNHEY and SMNVEV (reference sequence). This CDR3 has 16 residues.

This clonotype was counted ten times or more. The chain uses TRBV4-1 and TRBJ2-3, with D unresolved. The germline V and J ends were trimmed by 0 bases and 6 bases, with 7 bases remaining between them. CDR1 and CDR2 (germline): MGHRA, YSYEKL. CDR3 length: 13 residues. The CDR3 reads CASSQEGGDTQYF. The DNA for the CDR3 is TGCGCCAGCAGCCAAGAAGGCGGTGATACGCAGTATTTT.

In its sample, this clonotype was seen a few times. The chain carries TRBV12-3 or TRBV12-4 and TRBJ2-7, with 7 positions matching TRBD1. The V and J ends lost 6 bases and 3 bases, in that order; junction bases with no gene match: 5. The CDR3 is 13 amino acids. The CDR3 bases are TGTGCCAGCAGCCCGGGACAGTACTACGAGCAGTACTTC. Translating gives CASSPGQYYEQYF.

This clonotype has just one count. DNA for the CDR3: TGCAGTGGCTTCGGCGGACTCTACTATGGCTACACCTTC. As protein: CSGFGGLYYGYTF. This sequence joins TRBV20-1 and TRBJ1-2; D is undetermined. Looked up from germline, CDR1 is DFQATT and CDR2 is SNEGSKA (reference sequence). V lost 7 bases and J 3 bases, leaving 15 bases between the germline ends. CDR3 size: 13 residues.

The gene calls are TRBV4-1 and TRBJ1-1; D is unclear. The ends were cut back, 4 bases at V and 4 bases at J, with 19 bases in the middle. This CDR3 spans 16 amino acids. Looked up from germline, CDR1 is MGHRA and CDR2 is YSYEKL. CDR3 protein: CASSLSQESFSTEAFF. The CDR3 DNA reads as TGCGCCAGCAGCCTCTCCCAAGAAAGTTTTTCCACTGAAGCTTTCTTT.

The CDR3 DNA reads as TGTGCCAGCAGTTACACGGGGTCAGAGACCCAGTACTTC. It specifies CASSYTGSETQYF. This chain links TRBV6-6 with TRBJ2-7; tentative D call: TRBD2 (5 bases). With the DNA end fitting TRBJ2-5 better, the J assignment may be wrong. The CDR3 consists of 13 residues. Germline CDR1 reads MNHNY; CDR2 reads SVGAGI (reference sequence).

The chain recombines TRBV7-6 with TRBJ2-7; perhaps D is TRBD1 or TRBD2 (5 bases each). V dropped 1 base and J dropped 0 bases, with 16 bases sitting between them. Germline V gene data show CDR1 as SGHVS and CDR2 as FNYEAQ. The CDR3 covers 17 residues. CDR3 residues: CASSLDPGTESSYEQYF. In nucleotides, the CDR3 is TGTGCCAGCAGCTTAGATCCCGGGACCGAAAGCTCCTACGAGCAGTACTTC. Full variable domain (outside the CDR3, taken from reference TRBV7-6 and TRBJ2-7): GAGVSQSPRYKVTKRGQDVALRCDPISGHVSLYWYRQALGQGPEFLTYFNYEAQQDKSGLPNDRFSAERPEGSISTLTIQRTEQRDSAMYRCASSLDPGTESSYEQYFGPGTRLTVT.

V usage is TRBV20-1 and J usage is TRBJ2-1; 9 nucleotides match TRBD1. The V and J ends lost 5 bases and 2 bases, in that order; junction bases with no gene match: 13. CDR1 and CDR2 from the germline V gene are DFQATT and SNEGSKA (reference sequence). This CDR3 comprises 17 residues. CDR3 region: CSAGNRDRVYPYNEQFF. CDR3 DNA: TGCAGTGCTGGAAACCGGGACAGGGTATACCCCTACAATGAGCAGTTCTTC.

The CDR3 DNA is TGTGCCAGCGATAGAGTCTACAGGGACCAGCCCCAGCATTTT. This codes for CASDRVYRDQPQHF. The chain carries TRBV6-2 or TRBV6-3 and TRBJ1-5, with a tentative D call TRBD1 (6 bases). This CDR3 is built from 14 residues. The V and J ends lost 8 bases and 7 bases respectively, with 18 bases between them. Looked up from germline, CDR1 is MNHEY and CDR2 is SVGEGT.

Of note for this clonotype: Germline and junction disagree at one end, which may indicate a read error. This rearrangement joins TRBV12-3 or TRBV12-4 to TRBJ2-1, with 7 nucleotides matching TRBD1. The CDR3 spans 14 residues. Here the CDR3 reads CVSIQGDRYNEQFF. CDR3 sequence (DNA): TGTGTCAGCATCCAGGGGGATCGCTACAATGAGCAGTTCTTC.

V gene TRBV9 combines with J gene TRBJ1-2; 8 nucleotides line up with TRBD1. Unmatched junction bases numbered 8, after V lost 0 bases and J lost 7 bases. Germline loops: CDR1 SGDLS, CDR2 YYNGEE. The CDR3 sequence is 15 residues long. The CDR3 DNA is TGTGCCAGCAGCGTAGGGGACAGGAGATTAGGTGGCTACACCTTC. Amino acid sequence: CASSVGDRRLGGYTF.

The J gene is TRBJ1-1, the V gene TRBV7-2; weak D call: TRBD1 (5 bases). V lost 2 bases to trimming and J lost 0 bases, with 7 bases between them. Per germline, CDR1 SGHTA and CDR2 FQGNSA. CDR3 length: 14 amino acids. Here the CDR3 reads CASSLMGLNTEAFF. The CDR3 DNA sequence: TGTGCCAGCAGCTTAATGGGGCTGAACACTGAAGCTTTCTTT.

The chain is built from TRBV29-1 and TRBJ1-1; no clear D. This CDR3 spans 13 amino acids. CDR1 and CDR2 (germline): SQVTM, ANQGSEA. Deletions cut 6 bases from V and 2 bases from J, with 13 bases between. This CDR3 reads CSVDLTGNTEAFF. In DNA form, the CDR3 reads TGCAGCGTCGACCTGACTGGAAACACTGAAGCTTTCTTT.

The chain uses TRBV3-1 and TRBJ2-3, with 7 positions matching TRBD2. Trimming removed 2 bases from V and 2 bases from J; junction bases left unmatched: 7. Per the germline V gene, CDR1 is LGHDT and CDR2 is YNNKEL (reference sequence). The CDR3 contains 16 residues. CDR3 bases: TGTGCCAGCAGCCAACAGCAGCGGGAACCCACAGATACGCAGTATTTT. Encoded protein: CASSQQQREPTDTQYF.

The chain combines TRBV3-1 with TRBJ2-7; D unresolved. The CDR3 is 14 amino acids. V was trimmed by 5 bases and J by 2 bases, leaving 13 bases between them. Germline CDR1 and CDR2: LGHDT and YNNKEL (reference sequence). The CDR3 DNA reads TGTGCCAGCAGCAGCGTTCCGCACACCTACGAGCAGTACTTC. It encodes CASSSVPHTYEQYF.

This rearrangement joins TRBV20-1 to TRBJ1-4; no definite D call. The CDR3 consists of 11 residues. Trimming stripped 5 bases from V and 14 bases from J, with 15 bases between. Germline-derived CDR1 and CDR2 are DFQATT and SNEGSKA (reference sequence). CDR3 protein: CSAALARRLFF. The DNA of the CDR3 is TGCAGTGCTGCCCTGGCGCGGCGGCTGTTTTTT.